This TCR beta chain was recorded in a study of T cells after yellow fever vaccination. Germline lookup yields CDR1 SGDLS and CDR2 YYNGEE. V lost 0 bases and J lost 2, with 9 bases in between. CDR3 length equals 16 residues. A 5'RACE template-switching step, the method used to make TCR cDNA, added a universal primer site and UMIs. Using its own MiXCR run on the 5' RACE reads, TCRdb lists one record per CDR3 protein. This table has about 75,000 distinct CDR3 sequences, around 7.7% appearing once. As concerns this clonotype: Its antigen is not identified.

Study observations and caveats: It was a weaker secondary response, yet one that peaked faster, at day 5 versus 15. After the booster, 95% to 98% of CD4 and 75% to 90% of CD8 primary-response clones were re-detected.

This clonotype was sampled from a man between 18 and 29 years old who received the YFV17D yellow fever vaccine. The rearrangement links TRBV9 to TRBJ1-6, with D tentatively TRBD1 (6 bases). The sequencing used CD8+ T cells sorted from PBMCs, collected 10 days after the first yellow fever vaccination. The CDR3 here is CASSVEEGAYNSPLHF. The CDR3 coding sequence is TGTGCCAGCAGCGTAGAAGAGGGGGCCTATAATTCACCCCTCCACTTT.